One TCR beta chain is described in this entry. Trimming left V 0 bases short and J 0 bases short, with 6 bases between. This CDR3 is 15 amino acids long. The germline V gene has CDR1 SGHVS and CDR2 FQNEAQ. Repertoires were generated with immunoSEQ multiplex PCR, while TCRdb's copy carries only in-frame clones and drops some. This table has roughly 75,000 clones, under 95% appearing once. The data are from a study of T cell changes during pregnancy in multiple sclerosis. The receptor comes from a female donor in good health, enrolled as a control in a pregnancy study. Source: peripheral blood, taken after pregnancy. V and J are TRBV7-8 and TRBJ2-1; D possibly corresponds to TRBD1 (6 bases). DNA for the CDR3: TGTGCCAGCAGCTTAGCGGGGGCCTCCTACAATGAGCAGTTCTTC. This gives the protein CASSLAGASYNEQFF. Drawing the rest from reference TRBV7-8 and TRBJ2-1, the complete variable domain is GAGVSQSPRYKVAKRGQDVALRCDPISGHVSLFWYQQALGQGPEFLTYFQNEAQLDKSGLPSDRFFAERPEGSVSTLKIQRTQQEDSAVYLCASSLAGASYNEQFFGPGTRLTVL.